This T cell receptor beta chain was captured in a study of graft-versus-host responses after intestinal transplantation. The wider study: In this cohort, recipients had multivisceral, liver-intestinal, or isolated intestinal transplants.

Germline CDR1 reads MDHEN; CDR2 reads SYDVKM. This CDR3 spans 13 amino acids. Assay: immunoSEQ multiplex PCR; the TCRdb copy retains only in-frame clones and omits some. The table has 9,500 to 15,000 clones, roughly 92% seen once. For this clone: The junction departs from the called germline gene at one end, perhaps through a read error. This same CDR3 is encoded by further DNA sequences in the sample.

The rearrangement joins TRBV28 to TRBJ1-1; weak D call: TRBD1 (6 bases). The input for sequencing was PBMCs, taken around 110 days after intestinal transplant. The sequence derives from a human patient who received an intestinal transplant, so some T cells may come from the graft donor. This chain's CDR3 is CASSSTGNTEAFF. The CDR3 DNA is TGTGCCAGTAGTTCGACAGGGAACACTGAAGCTTTCTTT.